The T cell receptor (beta chain) under discussion was sequenced for a study of monozygotic twins with inflammatory bowel disease (dated by TCRdb to the late 2010s). For context, the study as a whole: The full study comprised some 30 monozygotic twin pairs: nine German pairs (four IBD-concordant, five IBD-discordant) and 19 IBD-discordant Danish pairs. The search for disease-associated traits relied mainly on comparing, within discordant pairs, IBD patients with their genetically identical healthy co-twins. Each individual had, on average, about 151 000 unique TCRalpha sequences and 181 000 unique TCRbeta sequences available for analysis. Overall study results and their limits: IBD patients had lower TCRbeta repertoire diversity, measured by the inverse Simpson index, than their healthy co-twins. No difference in repertoire similarity was observed between concordant and discordant twins, possibly owing to limited statistical power. Because patients received different immunosuppressive treatments, the repertoires may have picked up extra background noise and variability between individuals. The results gave no support for a single strong signal or clonotype linked to IBD. Compared with healthy twins, IBD patients shared fewer clonotypes with other individuals, and the difference was most pronounced in patients with signs of disease activity. The analysis was unable to tell different T cell subtypes apart.

Libraries were prepared through 5' RACE. Each TCR library was prepared from around 3.5 ug of total RNA. For each sample, cDNA was synthesized in eight separate reactions using SMARTScribe reverse transcriptase. Unique molecular identifiers containing a 6-nucleotide sample barcode were introduced through template switching during cDNA synthesis. Amplification of TCRalpha and TCRbeta cDNA involved two nested PCRs of roughly 16 and 10 cycles, and each PCR was followed by bead purification. Before amplification, cDNA was treated with uracil DNA-glycosylase and purified using the QIAquick PCR purification kit. The second PCR was the step at which Illumina TruSeq-compatible adapters and sample-specific barcodes were added. TapeStation and Qubit were used to check library quality and concentration, and 5 to 5.5 ng of each library was pooled. Sequencing of the pooled libraries was done on an Illumina HiSeq2500 single-index Rapid Run using custom sequencing primers and 2 x 100 bp reads. Under the source paper's analysis protocol: UMI-based consensus assembly with MiGEC version 1.2.6 was used to correct PCR and sequencing errors. MiXCR version 2.1.1 was used for V(D)J alignment, clonotype assembly and CDR3 extraction. To normalise gene usage, clonotype sharing and MAIT/NKT TCR abundance, the top 1000, 10 000 and 20 000 clonotypes in each sample were analysed. Diversity was computed as the inverse Simpson index with the vegan R package after downsampling to 27 000 UMIs. Paired Mann-Whitney U tests on discordant twin pairs were used, with Benjamini-Hochberg multiple-testing correction. TCRdb reprocessed the public reads and reports one entry per CDR3 protein sequence, without DNA. The authors' filters were not applied to this entry. This sample's table lists 88,000 or so distinct CDR3 sequences. Jointly, the top ten make up roughly 7% of the sample.

As for this clonotype: The specificity of this receptor is unknown.

Based on the germline V gene, the CDR1 and CDR2 sequences are SGHVS and FNYEAQ. There are 16 amino acids in the CDR3, from cysteine to phenylalanine inclusive. Nucleotide data are not available. From each donor, a roughly 2.7 ml peripheral blood sample was collected into PAXgene tubes and stored at -80 degrees C. Total RNA was isolated from whole blood with the PAXgene blood miRNA kit on an automated QIAcube, without T cell sorting. Peripheral blood from monozygotic twin pairs who were concordant or discordant for inflammatory bowel disease underwent deep TCRalpha and TCRbeta repertoire profiling using unique molecular barcoding. Smoking habits were recorded for all twin pairs, and each individual was classified as a current, former or never smoker.

The chain is made from TRBV7-6 and TRBJ2-2; TCRdb names TRBD1, which stays unverified in the absence of DNA. Specimen: blood. This sequence originates from a human donor with ulcerative colitis or Crohn's disease, or a healthy co-twin of an affected twin (not recorded which). The CDR3 reads as follows: CASRAGHRGNTGELFF.